Following are 9 T cell receptor beta chains from one sample sequenced in a study of blood T cell repertoires in COVID-19. TCRdb's table, derived via immunoSEQ multiplex PCR, lists solely in-frame clones and lacks some. The table records about 330,000 clones, 80% to 90% of them present only once. Source material: peripheral blood. These receptors were taken from a young man with COVID-19, enrolled during active disease.

The chain is built from TRBV19 and TRBJ2-7; TRBD1 agrees at 11 bases. The CDR3 consists of 15 residues. The J segment lost 4 bases and the V segment lost 1 base, leaving 3 bases of the junction unmatched. Germline CDR1 and CDR2: LNHDA and SQIVND (reference sequence). In DNA, the CDR3 is TGTGCCAGTAGTATAGGGACAGGGGGCACGTACGAGCAGTACTTC. Translating it yields CASSIGTGGTYEQYF.

V gene TRBV3-1 (or the pseudogene TRBV3-2) combines with J gene TRBJ1-1; 8 bases match TRBD1. Per germline, CDR1 LGHDT and CDR2 YNNKEL (reference sequence). Trimming took 2 bases from V and 5 from J; bases not matched to a gene: 13. The CDR3 is made up of 17 amino acids. For the CDR3, the DNA is TGTGCCAGCAGCCAAACTGCCAGGGGGCGAGCACGAACTGAAGCTTTCTTT. Its translation: CASSQTARGRARTEAFF.

This clone was counted between two and nine times. CDR3: CASSPSSYNSPLHF. For the CDR3, the DNA is TGTGCCAGCTCACCGAGCTCCTATAATTCACCCCTCCACTTT. This chain uses TRBV18 with TRBJ1-6; D is ambiguous. This CDR3 has 14 amino acids. Trimming left V 3 bases short and J 0 bases short, with 3 bases between. The germline V gene has CDR1 KGHSH and CDR2 LQKENI.

The chain recombines TRBV6-6 with TRBJ2-2; D might be TRBD1 (6 bases). The CDR3 runs to 15 residues. Trimming removed 4 bases from V and 6 bases from J, with 15 bases in between. The germline gives CDR1 MNHNY, CDR2 SVGAGI (reference sequence). The CDR3 sequence is CASSWGQGQAGELFF. DNA of the CDR3: TGTGCCAGCAGTTGGGGGCAGGGTCAGGCCGGGGAGCTGTTTTTT.

The chain recombines TRBV5-4 with TRBJ1-2; D not resolved. The CDR3 is made up of 16 amino acids. CDR1 is SGHNT and CDR2 is YYREEE in the germline V gene (reference sequence). Deletions cut 10 bases from V and 0 bases from J, with 22 bases between. CDR3 sequence: CAGRDLGVLSNYGYTF. The CDR3 DNA follows: TGTGCCGGACGAGATCTGGGAGTACTCTCTAACTATGGCTACACCTTC.

The chain carries TRBV13 and TRBJ1-2; possible D gene TRBD1, 5 bases. This CDR3 has 16 residues. V was clipped by 5 bases and J by 8 bases, with 24 bases between them. CDR1 is PRHDT, CDR2 FYEKMQ, per germline (reference sequence). CDR3 protein: CASSPRQGRGGYGYTF. Here the CDR3 DNA reads TGTGCCAGCAGCCCGCGTCAGGGCCGGGGGGGTTACGGCTACACCTTC.

The J gene is TRBJ2-3, the V gene TRBV5-5; TRBD2 matches at 9 bases. CDR3 length equals 18 residues. J gave up 0 bases and V 7 bases, and 15 bases lay outside the gene matches. Per the germline V gene, CDR1 is SGHKS and CDR2 is YYEKEE (reference sequence). The chain's CDR3 is CASGRLSAGGPSTDTQYF. The CDR3 nucleotides are TGTGCCAGCGGCCGTTTGAGTGCGGGAGGGCCTAGCACAGATACGCAGTATTTT.

The V gene is TRBV3-1 (or the pseudogene TRBV3-2), the J gene TRBJ1-2; possible D gene TRBD1, 6 bases. This CDR3 comprises 14 residues. Germline loops: CDR1 LGHDT, CDR2 YNNKEL (reference sequence). The ends were cut back, 2 bases at V and 3 bases at J, with 10 bases in the middle. The CDR3 is CASSQTSGDYGYTF. The CDR3 region has the DNA TGTGCCAGCAGCCAAACCTCAGGGGACTATGGCTACACCTTC.

V usage is TRBV7-3 and J usage is TRBJ2-3; tentative D call: TRBD2 (5 bases). Trimming removed 5 bases at V and 0 bases at J, with 6 bases between. The CDR3 runs 13 residues. Germline CDR1 is SGHTA and CDR2 is FQGTGA. The CDR3 sequence is CASSQRSTDTQYF. DNA of the CDR3: TGTGCCAGCAGCCAGCGGAGCACAGATACGCAGTATTTT.